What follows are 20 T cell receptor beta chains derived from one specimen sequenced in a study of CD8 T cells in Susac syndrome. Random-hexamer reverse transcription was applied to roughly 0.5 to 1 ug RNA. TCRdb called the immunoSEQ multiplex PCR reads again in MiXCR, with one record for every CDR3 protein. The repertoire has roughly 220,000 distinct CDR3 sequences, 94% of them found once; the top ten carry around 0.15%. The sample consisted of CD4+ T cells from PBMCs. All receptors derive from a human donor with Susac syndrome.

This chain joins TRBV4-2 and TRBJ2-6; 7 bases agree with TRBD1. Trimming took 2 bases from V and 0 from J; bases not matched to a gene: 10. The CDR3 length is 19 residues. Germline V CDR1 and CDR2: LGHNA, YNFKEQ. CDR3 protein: CASSQTARDSLSGANVLTF. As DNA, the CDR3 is TGTGCCAGCAGCCAAACTGCTCGGGACAGTCTCTCTGGGGCCAACGTCCTGACTTTC.

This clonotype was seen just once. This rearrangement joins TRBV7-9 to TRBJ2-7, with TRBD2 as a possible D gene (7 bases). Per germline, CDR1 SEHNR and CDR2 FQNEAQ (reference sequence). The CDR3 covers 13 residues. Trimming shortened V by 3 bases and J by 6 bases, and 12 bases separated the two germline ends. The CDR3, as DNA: TGTGCCAGCAGCTTTAAGGGAGGGGGCGAGCAGTACTTC. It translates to CASSFKGGGEQYF.

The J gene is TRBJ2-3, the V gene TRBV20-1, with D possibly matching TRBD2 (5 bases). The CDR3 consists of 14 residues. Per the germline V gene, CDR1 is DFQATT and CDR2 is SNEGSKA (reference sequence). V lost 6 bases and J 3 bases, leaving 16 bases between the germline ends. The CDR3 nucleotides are TGCAGTGCGATAGACCCGGGAATAACAGATACGCAGTATTTT. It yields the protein CSAIDPGITDTQYF.

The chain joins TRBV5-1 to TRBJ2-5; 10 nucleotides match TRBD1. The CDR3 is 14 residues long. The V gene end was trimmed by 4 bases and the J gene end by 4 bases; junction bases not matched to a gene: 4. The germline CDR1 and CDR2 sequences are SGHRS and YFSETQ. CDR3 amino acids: CASSPGTGAETQYF. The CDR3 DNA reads TGCGCCAGCAGCCCAGGGACAGGGGCAGAGACCCAGTACTTC.

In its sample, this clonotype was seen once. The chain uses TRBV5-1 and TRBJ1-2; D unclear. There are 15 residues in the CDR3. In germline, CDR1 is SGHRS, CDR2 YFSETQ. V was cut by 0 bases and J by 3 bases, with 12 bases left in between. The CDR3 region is CASSLVATRDYGYTF. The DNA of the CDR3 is TGCGCCAGCAGCTTGGTAGCCACCCGGGACTATGGCTACACCTTC.

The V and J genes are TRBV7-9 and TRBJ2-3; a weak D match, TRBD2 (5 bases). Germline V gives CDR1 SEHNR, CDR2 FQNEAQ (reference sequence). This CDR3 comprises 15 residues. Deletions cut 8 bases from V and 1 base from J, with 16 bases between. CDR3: CASLPRGGGTDTQYF. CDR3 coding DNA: TGTGCCAGCCTCCCCCGGGGTGGGGGCACAGATACGCAGTATTTT.

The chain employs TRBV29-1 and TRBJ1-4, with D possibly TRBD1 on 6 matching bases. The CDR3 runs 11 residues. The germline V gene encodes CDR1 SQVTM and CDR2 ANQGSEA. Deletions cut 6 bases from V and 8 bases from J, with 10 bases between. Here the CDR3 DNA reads TGCAGCGTCTCCGACAGGGAAAAACTGTTTTTT. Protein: CSVSDREKLFF.

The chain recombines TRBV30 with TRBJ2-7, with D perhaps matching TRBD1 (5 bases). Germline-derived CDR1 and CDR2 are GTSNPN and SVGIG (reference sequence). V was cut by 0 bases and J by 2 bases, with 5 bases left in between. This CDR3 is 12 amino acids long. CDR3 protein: CAWSVQAYEQYF. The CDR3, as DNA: TGTGCCTGGAGTGTACAGGCCTACGAGCAGTACTTC.

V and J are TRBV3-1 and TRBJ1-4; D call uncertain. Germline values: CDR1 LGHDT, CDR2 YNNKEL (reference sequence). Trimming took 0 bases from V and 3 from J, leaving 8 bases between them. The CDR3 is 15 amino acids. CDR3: CASSQDFGSNEKLFF. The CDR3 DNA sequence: TGTGCCAGCAGCCAAGATTTTGGGTCTAATGAAAAACTGTTTTTT. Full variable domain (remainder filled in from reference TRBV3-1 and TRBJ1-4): DTAVSQTPKYLVTQMGNDKSIKCEQNLGHDTMYWYKQDSKKFLKIMFSYNNKELIINETVPNRFSPKSPDKAHLNLHINSLELGDSAVYFCASSQDFGSNEKLFFGSGTQLSVL.

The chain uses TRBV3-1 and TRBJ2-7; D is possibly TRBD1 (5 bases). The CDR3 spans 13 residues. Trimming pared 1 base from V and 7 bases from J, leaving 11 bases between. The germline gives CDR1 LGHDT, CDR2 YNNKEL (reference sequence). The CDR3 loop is CASSQVAGIEQYF. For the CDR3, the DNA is TGTGCCAGCAGCCAAGTTGCAGGGATAGAGCAGTACTTC.

The CDR3 region is CASSLGVPGYGYTF. In DNA, the CDR3 is TGTGCCAGCAGCTTGGGGGTGCCGGGGTATGGCTACACCTTC. V gene TRBV7-9 combines with J gene TRBJ1-2, with a possible D match to TRBD1 (5 bases). Germline V gene lookup returns CDR1 SEHNR and CDR2 FQNEAQ (reference sequence). With 3 bases removed from V and 5 bases from J, the gap between germline ends came to 13 bases. The CDR3 has 14 amino acids.

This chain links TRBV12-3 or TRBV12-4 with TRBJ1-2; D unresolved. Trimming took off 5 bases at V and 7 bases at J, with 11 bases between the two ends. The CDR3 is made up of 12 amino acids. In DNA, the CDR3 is TGTGCCAGCAGTGCTACGGGCTTTGGCTACACCTTC. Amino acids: CASSATGFGYTF.

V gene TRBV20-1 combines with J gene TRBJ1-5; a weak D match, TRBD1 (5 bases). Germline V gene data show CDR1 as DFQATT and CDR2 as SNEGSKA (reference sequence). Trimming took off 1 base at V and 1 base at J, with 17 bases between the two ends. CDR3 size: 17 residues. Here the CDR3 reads CSARVGAWSGSNQPQHF. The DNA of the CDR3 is TGCAGTGCTAGAGTAGGGGCCTGGTCGGGAAGCAATCAGCCCCAGCATTTT.

The CDR3 region is CASSPQGAYGYTF. The CDR3 nucleotides read TGTGCCAGCAGCCCTCAGGGGGCTTATGGCTACACCTTC. The chain recombines TRBV7-2 with TRBJ1-2; 8 nucleotides agree with TRBD1. Germline CDR1 SGHTA, CDR2 FQGNSA. This CDR3 contains 13 residues. V dropped 5 bases and J dropped 5; count of bases not matched to a gene: 4.

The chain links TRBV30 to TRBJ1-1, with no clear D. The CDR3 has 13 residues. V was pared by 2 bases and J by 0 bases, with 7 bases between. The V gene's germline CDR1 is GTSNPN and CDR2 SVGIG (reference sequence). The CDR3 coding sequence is TGTGCCTGGAGTCTGCCACTGAACACTGAAGCTTTCTTT. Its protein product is CAWSLPLNTEAFF.

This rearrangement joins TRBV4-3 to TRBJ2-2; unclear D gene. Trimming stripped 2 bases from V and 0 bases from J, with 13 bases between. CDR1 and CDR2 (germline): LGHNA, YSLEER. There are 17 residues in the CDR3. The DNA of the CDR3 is TGCGCCAGCAGCCAACGGTTGGAAACAGCGAACACCGGGGAGCTGTTTTTT. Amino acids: CASSQRLETANTGELFF.

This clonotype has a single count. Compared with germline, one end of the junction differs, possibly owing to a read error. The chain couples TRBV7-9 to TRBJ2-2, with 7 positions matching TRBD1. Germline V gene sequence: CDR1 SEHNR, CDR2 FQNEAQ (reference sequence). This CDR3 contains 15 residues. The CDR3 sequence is CTSPPGQRNTGELFF. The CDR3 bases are TGTACCAGCCCGCCGGGACAGAGGAACACCGGGGAGCTGTTTTTT.

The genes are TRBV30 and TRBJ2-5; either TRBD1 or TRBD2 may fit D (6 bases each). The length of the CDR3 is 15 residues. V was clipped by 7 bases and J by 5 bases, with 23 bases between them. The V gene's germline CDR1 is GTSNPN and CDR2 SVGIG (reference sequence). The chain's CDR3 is CALSASADRGETQYF. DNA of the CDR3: TGTGCCTTGTCGGCTAGCGCCGATAGGGGGGAGACCCAGTACTTC.

CDR3 nucleotide sequence: TGCGCCAGCAGCCACCGACAGTTGGGCACTGAAGCTTTCTTT. Translation gives CASSHRQLGTEAFF. V gene TRBV4-3 combines with J gene TRBJ1-1; possibly TRBD1 for D (5 bases). With 3 bases removed from V and 4 bases from J, the gap between germline ends came to 12 bases. This CDR3 is 14 amino acids long. Germline V CDR1 and CDR2: LGHNA, YSLEER.

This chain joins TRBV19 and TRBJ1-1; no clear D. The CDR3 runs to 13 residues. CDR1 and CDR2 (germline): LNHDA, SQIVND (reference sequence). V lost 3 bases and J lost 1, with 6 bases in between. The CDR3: CASSIDKNTEAFF. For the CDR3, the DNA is TGTGCCAGTAGTATTGACAAGAACACTGAAGCTTTCTTT. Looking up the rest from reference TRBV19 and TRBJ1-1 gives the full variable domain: DGGITQSPKYLFRKEGQNVTLSCEQNLNHDAMYWYRQDPGQGLRLIYYSQIVNDFQKGDIAEGYSVSREKKESFPLTVTSAQKNPTAFYLCASSIDKNTEAFFGQGTRLTVV.